This T cell receptor (beta chain) was found in a study of shared clonotypes between healthy human individuals. The overall study: CD4 naive and CD4 memory each took three plates per donor, while CD8 naive took two and CD8 memory one.

Assay used: immunoSEQ multiplex PCR; TCRdb lists only in-frame clones, some missing. The data show about 640,000 clones, approximately 75% seen once. As regards this clone: Antigen specificity is unknown.

General study results and limits: Limitation of the genetic and exposure-history diversity represented came from the few donors.

Germline V gene lookup returns CDR1 LNHNV and CDR2 YYDKDF (reference sequence). Trimming stripped 6 bases from V and 1 base from J, with 10 bases between. This CDR3 contains 14 residues. The source is a woman in her twenties or thirties in good health. The sequencing sample was made of memory CD4+ T cells sorted from blood. Sample subset: CD45RA-negative fraction. The chain uses TRBV15 and TRBJ2-1; TRBD2 might be the D (5 bases). CDR3 protein: CATRRAQSYNEQFF. The DNA of the CDR3 is TGTGCCACCAGGAGGGCCCAATCCTACAATGAGCAGTTCTTC.